This T cell receptor (beta chain) was captured by sequencing in a study of T-cell reconstitution after alpha-beta-depleted transplantation in children. Germline CDR1 and CDR2: SGHAT and FQNNGV. The ends were cut back, 5 bases at V and 5 bases at J, with 16 bases in the middle. This CDR3 has 14 amino acids. During its preparation, the TCRbeta library received unique molecular identifiers. TCRdb reprocessed the PCR reads via MiXCR and lists one record per CDR3 protein. The top ten hold 35% to 50% of the sample, which has fewer than 250,000 distinct CDR3 sequences, around a sixth seen once. This receptor was taken from a male patient aged 2 to 10 who had a stem cell transplant for acute lymphoblastic leukemia, so the T cells may come from the graft donor. The sample was PBMCs, mostly from graft donor cells, taken 360 days after TCRalphabeta/CD19-depleted stem cell transplant. The chain carries TRBV11-2 and TRBJ2-7; no reliable D call. CDR3: CASSPRVSHHEQYF. The CDR3 nucleotides are TGTGCCAGCAGCCCCCGGGTGAGCCACCACGAGCAGTACTTC.